The TCR beta chain under discussion was sequenced for a study of molecular identifiers for immune sequencing clone quantification. Ten or more counts support this clonotype. TCRdb called the PCR reads again in MiXCR, with one record for every CDR3 protein. There are 550,000 to 750,000 distinct CDR3 sequences in the sample; 20% occur only once, and about 0.9% lies in the top ten. This CDR3 spans 19 amino acids. J lost 0 bases, V lost 3 bases, and 13 bases had no gene match. Germline V CDR1 and CDR2: DFQATT, SNEGSKA (reference sequence). The chain carries TRBV20-1 and TRBJ1-6, with 8 bases aligning to TRBD1. The sequence derives from a human donor in good health. Some libraries in this study had Jurkat cell RNA spiked in. The source material was naive CD8+ T cells from blood, with Jurkat cell RNA spiked in. The sample's subset: FACS-sorted CD8+CD4-CCR7+CD45RA+ naive T cells. CDR3 sequence (DNA): TGCAGTGCTAGCACCGGGACAGGTATTCGGAGCTCCTATAATTCACCCCTCCACTTT. Translation gives CSASTGTGIRSSYNSPLHF.